The entry below describes one T cell receptor beta chain. The sample originates from a study of blood T cell repertoires in COVID-19. Study overall: T cells, B-cell-depleted T cells, or PBMCs provided the cDNA or gDNA that served as material.

The table came from immunoSEQ multiplex PCR; TCRdb's copy has only in-frame clones and leaves some out. The table shows 15,000 to 20,000 clones, with around 85% occurring only once. This clonotype originated in a man in his forties with active or convalescent COVID-19. Sequencing was performed on peripheral blood.

CDR3 sequence reads: CASSLTRSGETQYF. CDR3 nucleotides: TGTGCCAGCAGCCTAACGAGGTCGGGGGAGACCCAGTACTTC. V is TRBV6-2 or TRBV6-3 and J is TRBJ2-5; TRBD2 might be the D (5 bases). Deletions cut 6 bases from V and 5 bases from J, with 16 bases between. This CDR3 region has 14 residues. Germline CDR1 MNHEY, CDR2 SVGEGT.